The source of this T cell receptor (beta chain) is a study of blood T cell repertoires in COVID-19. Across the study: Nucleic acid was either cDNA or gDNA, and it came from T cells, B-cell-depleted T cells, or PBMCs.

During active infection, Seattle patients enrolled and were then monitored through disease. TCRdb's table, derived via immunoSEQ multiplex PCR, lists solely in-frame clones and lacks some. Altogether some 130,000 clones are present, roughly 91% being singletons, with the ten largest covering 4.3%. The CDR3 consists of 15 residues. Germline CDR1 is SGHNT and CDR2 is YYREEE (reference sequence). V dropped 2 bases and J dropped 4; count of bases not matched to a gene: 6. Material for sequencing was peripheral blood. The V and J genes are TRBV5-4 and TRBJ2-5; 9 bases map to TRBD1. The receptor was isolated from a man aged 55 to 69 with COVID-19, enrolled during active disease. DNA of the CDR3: TGTGCCAGCAGCTTAAGGGACAGGGCCGGAGAGACCCAGTACTTC. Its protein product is CASSLRDRAGETQYF.